These T cell receptor beta chains were read from a single sample in a study of blood T cells in healthy people across ages. TCRdb independently ran MiXCR on the 5' RACE reads; one entry per CDR3 protein. The sample has roughly 1,700,000 distinct CDR3 sequences, 25% to 30% seen once. The sequencing input was blood. The receptors were sampled from a woman aged 30 to 39 in good health. Each CDR3 is given with its conserved first and last residue. Each record gives: V gene, D gene, J gene, clone size, CDR3 DNA, CDR3 protein. The D gene is left open where the match is weak. Clone sizes are given selectively: once, few, many, or a class where the clone is expanded.

TRBV10-3	.	TRBJ2-3	.	TGTGCCATCAGTGAGTCGGGCAGGGGTGCAGATACGCAGTATTTT	CAISESGRGADTQYF
TRBV28	.	TRBJ1-2	.	TGTGCCAGCAGTTTTGCCGAGGGGTTTGGCTACACCTTC	CASSFAEGFGYTF
TRBV28	.	TRBJ1-1	.	TGTGCCAGCAGTCCCTACTCGGGGGGGGAGACTGAAGCTTTCTTT	CASSPYSGGETEAFF
TRBV11-2	.	TRBJ1-2	.	TGTGCCAGCAGCCGTGGGGACCCGGGGGCTTATGGCTACACCTTC	CASSRGDPGAYGYTF
TRBV29-1	.	TRBJ2-5	many	TGCAGCGTTTTGGGGCTACGGGGGATTGAGACCCAGTACTTC	CSVLGLRGIETQYF
TRBV7-9	.	TRBJ2-5	many	TGTGCCAGCAGTCTCCTAGACCGAGAAGAGACCCAGTACTTC	CASSLLDREETQYF
TRBV19	.	TRBJ2-3	.	TGTGCCAGTAGTGCCTCATCGAGGGATACGCAGTATTTT	CASSASSRDTQYF
TRBV6-5	TRBD2	TRBJ2-7	few	TGTGCCAGCACCATTAGACGGGGGGACGAGCAGTACTTC	CASTIRRGDEQYF
TRBV5-1	TRBD1	TRBJ2-7	many	TGCGCCAGCAGCTTGGGGACAGGGAACTACGAGCAGTACTTC	CASSLGTGNYEQYF
TRBV20-1	.	TRBJ1-2	few	TGCAGTGCTAGAGATGACGGCTATGGCTACACCTTC	CSARDDGYGYTF